The source of this T cell receptor beta chain is a study of cytomegalovirus exposure and HLA in healthy donors (dated by TCRdb to about 2017). General notes on the study: In an earlier analysis of 550 to 750 of the donors, 276 Gb of sequence data and roughly 100 million unique TCR beta sequences from about 179 million T cells were reported. The study aimed to test whether signatures of past pathogen exposure could be identified by cataloging public T cell receptors. Of the approximately 400 genotyped donors, around 81% fell in the genetic ancestry cluster associated with self-reported Caucasian donors. Using immunosequencing, the study profiled T cell repertoires from about 620 subjects and related those repertoires to cytomegalovirus serostatus. To decide whether each TCR beta V gene segment behaved as functional or pseudogenic, an earlier analysis of some 600 of the donors relied on high-throughput TCR beta sequencing. Because of strong linkage in the cohort, roughly five DR-DQ haplotypes were treated as single units for association and clustering. Every discovery cohort repertoire had been produced on one sequencing platform. A later analysis re-analyzed previously published TCR beta repertoires from 600 to 850 donors and added high-resolution HLA genotyping to study TCR occurrence patterns. Besides the first cohort of roughly 660 subjects, a separate validation cohort made up of around 120 different subjects was used. Among 398 genotyped donors of the cohort, an average of about 240,000 unique TCR beta nucleotide sequences was sequenced per donor, of which about 18% were non-productive. Typing coverage differed by locus: A, B, C, DRB1 and DQB1 were typed in about 629-640 donors, DQA1 in about 560, DPA1 in some 570, and DPB1 in 472. About 300 gigabases of sequencing data and 70 million to 85 million unique TCR sequences were included in an early release covering 550 to 650 HLA-typed donors. In the later analysis, no new phenotypic data were used to find candidate immune exposures; instead, reliance was placed on TCR beta sequences and their occurrence across donors. In a later genetic analysis, genome-wide SNP genotypes for about three fifths of the roughly 670 donors were used, and that subset was treated as a discovery cohort. HLA typing included class I and class II loci at four-digit resolution. Donor age, sex, ethnicity and CMV serostatus were collected together with the repertoire data. High-throughput TCR immunosequencing, statistical association of individual TCRs with disease status, and machine learning were combined to predict cytomegalovirus infection status. Paper-wide results and their limitations: Correlated functional status among segregating V segments might reflect linkage disequilibrium, but an unknown experimental factor could not be ruled out. In an earlier analysis of approximately 590 of the donors, most TCR beta V segments appeared in productive rearrangements about 90% or about 30% of the time, broadly matching IMGT annotations. Compared with the roughly 670-donor mean, donors in an Asian-associated ancestry cluster had fewer N-insertions in productive TCRs, according to a later genetic analysis. In a later analysis, HLA-associated TCR beta chains showed more clonal expansion and lower generation probabilities than non-associated chains that were equally common. Strong co-occurrence of HLA alleles, especially DR and DQ, made assigning TCR associations to individual alleles difficult. According to a later analysis, TCR association rates differed among HLA loci, with DRB1 alleles showing the most associated TCRs and HLA-C alleles showing the fewest. Sequencing depth was assumed to be roughly uniform across donors in the presence/absence analyses, though that assumption may not hold. A further reported finding was that TCR beta sequences accurately predicted the HLA-A and HLA-B alleles for most subjects in the first cohort. In a later analysis, 15,000 to 20,000 TCR beta sequences were associated with specific HLA alleles at a false discovery rate of 0.05. The only immune exposure information available for the cohort was CMV serostatus. Most TCR sequences were observed very rarely across donors, whereas some public TCRs were present in many individuals. A group of highly shared sequence variants was considered likely to be a technical artifact of the sequencing pipeline. Only TCR beta chains were sequenced in this cohort, and the absence of alpha or paired-chain data limited detectable features. A later analysis reported that several top co-occurrence clusters appeared linked to parvovirus B19, influenza, CMV and Epstein-Barr virus. The earlier analysis of some 540 of the donors excluded seventeen rarely observed V segments, including chromosome 9 orphons, because counts were too low. The study listed 150 to 200 TCR beta chains as associated with cytomegalovirus. Because some donors lacked HLA typing at each locus, the association tests relied only on the typed subset. An association between a missense DCLRE1C variant and V-gene and J-gene trimming of TCR beta chains was found in a later genetic analysis and replicated in an independent cohort. According to a later analysis, most CMV-associated TCR beta chains appeared to be HLA-restricted, and the HLA associations seemed to be driven largely by CMV exposure. The classifier was reported to diagnose cytomegalovirus status with high specificity and sensitivity in both the original cohort and the validation cohort. Some IMGT-functional V segments, including TRBV6-2 and TRBV6-3, could not be distinguished by the 87-base-pair reads and were therefore excluded. It was suggested by the authors that the approach could potentially be generalized to other disease states and immunological phenotypes. In vitro tests confirmed that a few of the cytomegalovirus-associated TCR beta chains recognize cytomegalovirus antigens.

The library relied on the immunoSEQ multiplex PCR assay. For the multiplex PCR, a mixture combining 60 forward primers for TCR Vbeta segments and 13 reverse primers for TCR Jbeta segments was used. The CDR3 region of rearranged TCR beta genes was amplified from genomic DNA by a multiplex PCR assay. The amplified TCR beta libraries were sequenced on the Illumina HiSeq System as 87-base-pair reads. The study's own analysis went as follows. In a later analysis, about 80 million unique TCR beta chains were counted across the 650 to 750 repertoires, and some 10 million of these chains were shared by at least two donors. Raw reads were error-corrected and collapsed into unique sequences with a nearest-neighbor algorithm that merged closely related sequences to remove PCR and sequencing errors. V, D and J gene segments were assigned by aligning CDR3 sequences to IMGT reference sequences. Each retained sequence needed at least a six-nucleotide match to both a V gene segment and a J gene segment. Rearrangements were called productive when the CDR3 lacked stop codons and stayed in frame with V and J; all others were non-productive. CDR3 was defined according to IMGT convention as the region running from the second conserved V-encoded cysteine to the conserved J-encoded phenylalanine. The earlier analysis of 500 to 650 of the donors excluded any sequence lacking an unambiguous match to a single V gene segment. An earlier analysis of 500 to 700 of the donors classified V segments as functional when productive rearrangements were above 56.7% and as segregating when the standard deviation between donors was above 5%. A statistical classification framework was built to diagnose cytomegalovirus status from the catalog of TCR beta chain sequences. V and J gene assignment, in a later analysis, came from comparing TCR nucleotide sequences with IMGT/GENE-DB human TR gene sequences. The TCRdist pipeline was used in a later analysis to assign CDR3 sequences and most-parsimonious VDJ recombination scenarios. In a later analysis, every TCR beta chain was defined by the combination of its CDR3 amino acid sequence and its V-gene family, and reads without a unique V-gene family were dropped. In a later analysis, 500 to 700 highly shared, low-generation-probability nucleotide sequences were removed to address suspected cross-contamination and a sequencing artifact. A later analysis calculated a clonal expansion index for each public chain from normalized within-repertoire ranks of inferred template counts. A later analysis computed generation probabilities with a VDJ recombination model fitted to out-of-frame rearrangements, and checked the results against IGoR. Hypergeometric tests were used in a later analysis to score TCR-TCR, TCR-HLA and TCR-CMV co-occurrence, with a repertoire-size bias correction applied to the TCR pairs. To estimate false discovery rates, a later analysis permuted the HLA or CMV assignments 20 times. In a later analysis, co-occurring TCRs were grouped with DBSCAN, and TCRdist sequence similarity was added when clustering was performed within HLA-allele-positive subsets. Repertoires with fewer than 30,000 or more than 120,000 public chains, plus five repertoires with anomalous nucleotide sharing, were excluded from co-occurrence clustering. TCRdb re-hosts the immuneACCESS table, in-frame sequences only. Its copies lack some clones; in the studies checked, an unresolved V gene accounts for under half of them, and the cause for the rest is not known. V and J calls and clone size follow that table, whereas D and trimming were derived from the DNA. This sample comprises 100,000 to 150,000 clones, roughly four fifths of them detected only once. The top ten constitute roughly 3% of the sample.

A word on this clone: This clone's antigen is unknown. No qualities accompany the bases; no much larger clone lies one base away.

Per the germline V gene, MDHEN is the CDR1 and SYDVKM is the CDR2. The CDR3 measures 14 amino acids from cysteine to phenylalanine. Just CDR3 DNA is preserved here, 42 bases in frame from base 1. The germline ends are 16 bases apart after V is trimmed by 4 bases and J by 6 bases. The cohort consisted of fewer than 700 healthy bone marrow donors. Cohort members were all nominally healthy when sampled, although unrecorded immune exposures were likely present. The donor was CMV seropositive and was included in the group of 300 or so seropositive cohort members. A peripheral blood sample was collected from each donor, and TCR beta sequencing was performed on peripheral blood mononuclear cells. Genomic DNA extraction from the blood cell samples was performed with the Qiagen DNeasy Blood Extraction Kit.

The sequence joins TRBV28 to TRBJ2-7; no confident D gene assignment can be made. Input material: PBMCs. This sequence originates from a woman between 35 and 50 years old in good health and CMV-seropositive. The base sequence is TGTGCCAGCAGTTCGAGCTTCATGTCTCGCGAGCAGTACTTC. It specifies CASSSSFMSREQYF.